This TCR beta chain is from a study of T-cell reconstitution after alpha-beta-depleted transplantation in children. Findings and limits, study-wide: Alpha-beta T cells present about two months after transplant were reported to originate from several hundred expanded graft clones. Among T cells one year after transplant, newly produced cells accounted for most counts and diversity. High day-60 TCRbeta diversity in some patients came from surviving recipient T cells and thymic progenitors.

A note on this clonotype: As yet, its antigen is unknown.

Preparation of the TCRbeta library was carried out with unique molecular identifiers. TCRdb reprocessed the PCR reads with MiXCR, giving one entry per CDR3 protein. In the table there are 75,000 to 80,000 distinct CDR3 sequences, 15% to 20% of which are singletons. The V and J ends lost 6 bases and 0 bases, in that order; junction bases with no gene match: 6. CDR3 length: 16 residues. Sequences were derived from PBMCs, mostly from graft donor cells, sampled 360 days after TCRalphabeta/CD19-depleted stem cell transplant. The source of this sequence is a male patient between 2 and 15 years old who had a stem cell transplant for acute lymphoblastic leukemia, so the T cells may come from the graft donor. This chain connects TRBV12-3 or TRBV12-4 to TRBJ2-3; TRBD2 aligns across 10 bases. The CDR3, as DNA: TGTGCCAGCAGCCCTTGGACTAGCGGTAGCACAGATACGCAGTATTTT. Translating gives CASSPWTSGSTDTQYF.